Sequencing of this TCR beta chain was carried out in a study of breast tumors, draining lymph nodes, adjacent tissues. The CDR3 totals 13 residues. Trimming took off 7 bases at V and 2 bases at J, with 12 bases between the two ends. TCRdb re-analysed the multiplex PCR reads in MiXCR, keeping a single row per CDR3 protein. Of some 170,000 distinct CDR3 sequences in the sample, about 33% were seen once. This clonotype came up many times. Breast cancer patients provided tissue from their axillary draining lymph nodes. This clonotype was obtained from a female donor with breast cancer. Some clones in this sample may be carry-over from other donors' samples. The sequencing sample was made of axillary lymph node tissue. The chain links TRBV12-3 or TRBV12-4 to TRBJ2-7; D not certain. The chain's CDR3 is CASTLGGTYEQYF. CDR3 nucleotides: TGTGCCAGCACCCTTGGCGGCACCTACGAGCAGTACTTC.